The 18 T cell receptor beta chains below come from one sample, sequenced in a study of shared clonotypes between healthy human individuals. Libraries were prepared by immunoSEQ multiplex PCR; TCRdb keeps only in-frame clonotypes and omits some of them. The table has roughly 1.4 million clones, just under 99% seen once. The sample comprised naive CD4+ T cells sorted from blood. Subset described: CD45RA+ positively selected. The receptors here all came from a man aged 25 to 45 in good health.

This chain joins TRBV29-1 and TRBJ2-5; TRBD2 matches 10 bases. This CDR3 is 14 amino acids long. V dropped 4 bases and J dropped 2; count of bases not matched to a gene: 4. From germline, CDR1 is SQVTM and CDR2 ANQGSEA. The CDR3 sequence is CSVVKLAGQETQYF. The CDR3 DNA follows: TGCAGCGTTGTGAAACTAGCGGGACAAGAGACCCAGTACTTC. The whole variable domain, remainder taken from reference TRBV29-1 and TRBJ2-5, is SAVISQKPSRDICQRGTSLTIQCQVDSQVTMMFWYRQQPGQSLTLIATANQGSEATYESGFVIDKFPISRPNLTFSTLTVSNMSPEDSSIYLCSVVKLAGQETQYFGPGTRLLVL.

The V and J genes are TRBV10-1 and TRBJ2-6; D is uncertain. Germline V lookup: CDR1 WNHNN, CDR2 SYGVQD (reference sequence). V was clipped by 3 bases and J by 2 bases, with 8 bases between them. The CDR3 totals 15 residues. The CDR3 region has the DNA TGCGCCAGCAGTGATGGTGGTCCTGGGGCCAACGTCCTGACTTTC. Its protein is CASSDGGPGANVLTF.

The chain links TRBV5-1 to TRBJ1-4; 7 positions agree with TRBD1. Per germline, CDR1 SGHRS and CDR2 YFSETQ. The CDR3 loop spans 15 amino acids. V lost 1 base, J lost 5 bases, and 5 bases stayed unmatched. The CDR3 spells CASSLLARGNEKLFF. The CDR3 region has the DNA TGCGCCAGCAGCTTGCTCGCCAGGGGGAATGAAAAACTGTTTTTT.

The rearrangement uses TRBV2 and TRBJ2-1, with D possibly TRBD2 on 6 matching bases. Per the germline V gene, CDR1 is SNHLY and CDR2 is FYNNEI. Trimming removed 9 bases from V and 0 bases from J, with 9 bases in between. The CDR3 has 13 residues. Written as DNA, the CDR3 is TGTGCCAGGGAGGACTACTCCTACAATGAGCAGTTCTTC. It encodes CAREDYSYNEQFF.

J is TRBJ2-1 and V is TRBV5-1; 10 nucleotides line up with TRBD2. CDR1 and CDR2 (germline): SGHRS, YFSETQ. Trimming cost V 2 bases and J 7 bases; bases outside gene matches: 3. The CDR3 has 14 residues. CDR3 residues: CASSLAGGINEQFF. DNA of the CDR3: TGCGCCAGCAGCTTAGCGGGAGGGATTAATGAGCAGTTCTTC.

This clone was recorded once. The chain joins TRBV7-2 to TRBJ1-2; 7 bases are a match to TRBD1. V was clipped by 5 bases and J by 6 bases; unmatched bases: 12. Germline CDR1 is SGHTA and CDR2 is FQGNSA. The CDR3 consists of 15 residues. The CDR3 loop is CASSLKTGRGDGYTF. The CDR3 coding sequence is TGTGCCAGCAGCCTCAAGACAGGGAGAGGCGATGGCTACACCTTC.

V gene TRBV2 combines with J gene TRBJ2-6, with D possibly being TRBD1 (5 bases). CDR1 is SNHLY, CDR2 FYNNEI, per germline. Deletions cut 5 bases from V and 2 bases from J, with 16 bases between. This CDR3 has 17 amino acids. The chain's CDR3 is CASSYTGARAGANVLTF. The CDR3 region has the DNA TGTGCCAGCAGTTATACAGGAGCTCGGGCTGGGGCCAACGTCCTGACTTTC.

This clone was picked up one time. J is TRBJ2-7 and V is TRBV5-1; D unresolved. Trimming removed 0 bases from V and 7 bases from J, with 11 bases in between. Per germline, CDR1 SGHRS and CDR2 YFSETQ. The CDR3 contains 13 residues. The CDR3: CASSLVSLGEQYF. CDR3 DNA: TGCGCCAGCAGCTTGGTTTCGCTAGGGGAGCAGTACTTC.

This chain connects TRBV29-1 to TRBJ1-2; tentatively, D is TRBD1 (5 bases). The CDR3 extends over 13 amino acids. From germline, CDR1 is SQVTM and CDR2 ANQGSEA. V shed 4 bases and J shed 6 bases, with 15 bases lying between them. DNA of the CDR3: TGCAGCGTTGCTGTGCAGGGCCAGCATGGCTACACCTTC. This translates into CSVAVQGQHGYTF.

The rearrangement uses TRBV5-6 and TRBJ1-5, with TRBD1 matching over 10 bases. The CDR3 extends over 15 amino acids. Unmatched junction bases numbered 6, after V lost 4 bases and J lost 5 bases. Germline loops: CDR1 SGHDT, CDR2 YYEEEE. CDR3 coding DNA: TGTGCCAGCAGCATCCGGGACAGGGGCGATCAGCCCCAGCATTTT. Its translation: CASSIRDRGDQPQHF.

The chain recombines TRBV29-1 with TRBJ2-7; D is perhaps TRBD1 (5 bases). The germline gives CDR1 SQVTM, CDR2 ANQGSEA. Trimming took off 2 bases at V and 4 bases at J, with 12 bases between the two ends. The CDR3 has 13 amino acids. In DNA, the CDR3 is TGCAGCGTTGAAAAGGGGCGGTCGTACGAGCAGTACTTC. This sequence encodes CSVEKGRSYEQYF.

The count of this clone is one. The chain links TRBV5-1 to TRBJ2-3, with TRBD1 matching over 10 bases. Unmatched junction bases numbered 4, after V lost 4 bases and J lost 5 bases. The CDR3 is made up of 14 amino acids. The germline V gene has CDR1 SGHRS and CDR2 YFSETQ. DNA of the CDR3: TGCGCCAGCAGCCCGGGACAGGGGATAGATACGCAGTATTTT. Its translation is CASSPGQGIDTQYF.

This chain joins TRBV5-1 and TRBJ2-2; 8 positions agree with TRBD1. The germline CDR1 and CDR2 sequences are SGHRS and YFSETQ. The V gene end was trimmed by 2 bases and the J gene end by 5 bases; junction bases not matched to a gene: 11. The CDR3 has 17 residues. The CDR3 nucleotides are TGCGCCAGCAGCTTAGACAGGGGAATTGCCTCGACCGGGGAGCTGTTTTTT. This codes for CASSLDRGIASTGELFF.

This chain uses TRBV9 with TRBJ2-1, with a tentative D call TRBD2 (5 bases). The CDR3 is 14 residues long. Trimming removed 0 bases at V and 8 bases at J, with 12 bases between. Germline V gives CDR1 SGDLS, CDR2 YYNGEE. CDR3: CASSVELVVDEQFF. The DNA for the CDR3 is TGTGCCAGCAGCGTAGAACTAGTTGTGGATGAGCAGTTCTTC.

Regarding this clone: At the DNA level, this CDR3 is encoded by other sequences in the same sample as well. V usage is TRBV5-1 and J usage is TRBJ2-7; D uncertain. In germline, CDR1 is SGHRS, CDR2 YFSETQ. This CDR3 has 13 residues. V lost 0 bases, J lost 2 bases, and 6 bases lay in between. The CDR3 sequence: CASSLGGTYEQYF. DNA for the CDR3: TGCGCCAGCAGCTTGGGGGGAACCTACGAGCAGTACTTC.

V usage is TRBV7-3 and J usage is TRBJ2-7; D is unclear. Germline V lookup: CDR1 SGHTA, CDR2 FQGTGA. The CDR3 spans 14 residues. The V end was cut by 5 bases, the J end by 3 bases, with 14 bases between. In DNA form, the CDR3 reads TGTGCCAGCAGCCCAGCAGGACGAAACTACGAGCAGTACTTC. Translated, it gives CASSPAGRNYEQYF.

The genes are TRBV7-9 and TRBJ2-6; 8 nucleotides align to TRBD1. The CDR3 is 18 amino acids. From germline, CDR1 is SEHNR and CDR2 FQNEAQ (reference sequence). After removal of 1 base from V and 0 bases from J, the junction contained 5 bases not matched to a gene. In DNA form, the CDR3 reads TGTGCCAGCAGCTTAGGACAGGGGCGTGTCTCTGGGGCCAACGTCCTGACTTTC. Protein: CASSLGQGRVSGANVLTF.

DNA for the CDR3: TGTGCCAGCAGCTTGATGGGCAGGGACGCTTTTTACAATGAGCAGTTCTTC. It is translated as CASSLMGRDAFYNEQFF. The rearrangement joins TRBV5-6 to TRBJ2-1; D tentatively reads TRBD1 or TRBD2 (5 bases each). Deletions cut 1 base from V and 4 bases from J, with 18 bases between. CDR3 length: 17 residues. CDR1 SGHDT and CDR2 YYEEEE come from the germline V gene.